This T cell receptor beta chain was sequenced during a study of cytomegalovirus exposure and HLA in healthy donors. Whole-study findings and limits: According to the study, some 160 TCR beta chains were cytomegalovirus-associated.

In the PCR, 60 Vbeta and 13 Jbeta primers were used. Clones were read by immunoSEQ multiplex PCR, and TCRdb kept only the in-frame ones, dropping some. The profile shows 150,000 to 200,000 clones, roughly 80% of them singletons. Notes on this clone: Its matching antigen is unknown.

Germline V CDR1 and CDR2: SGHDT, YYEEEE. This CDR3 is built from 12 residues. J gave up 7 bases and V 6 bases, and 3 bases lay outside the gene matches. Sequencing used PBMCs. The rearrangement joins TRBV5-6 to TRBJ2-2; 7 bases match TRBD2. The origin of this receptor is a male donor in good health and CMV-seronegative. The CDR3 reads CASTRGGGELFF. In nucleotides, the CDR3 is TGTGCCAGCACTCGCGGGGGCGGGGAGCTGTTTTTT.